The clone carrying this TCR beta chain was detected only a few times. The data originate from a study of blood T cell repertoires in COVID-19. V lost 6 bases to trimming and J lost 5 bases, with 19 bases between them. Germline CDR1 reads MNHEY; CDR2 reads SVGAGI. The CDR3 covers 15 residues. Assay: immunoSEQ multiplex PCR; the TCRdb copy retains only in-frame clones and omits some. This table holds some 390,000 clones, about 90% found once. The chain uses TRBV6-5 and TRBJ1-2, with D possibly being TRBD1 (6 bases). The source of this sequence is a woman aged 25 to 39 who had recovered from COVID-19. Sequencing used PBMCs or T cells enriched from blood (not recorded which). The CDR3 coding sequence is TGTGCCAGCAGAGTTGAGACAGGAAGTGGGTATGGCTACACCTTC. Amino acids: CASRVETGSGYGYTF.